The entry below describes one T cell receptor beta chain. Its cognate antigen has yet to be identified. Within one base of it there is no much larger clone, and no base qualities were kept. This specimen belongs to a study of technical replicates of blood from a few donors (dated by TCRdb to between 2016 and 2019). The library was prepared using the immunoSEQ multiplex PCR assay. TCRdb stores this immuneACCESS table with in-frame sequences only. Part of the clones is absent; in the studies checked, under half of the shortfall reflects unresolved V genes, and no reason is known for the rest. Recorded for this sample are approximately 95,000 clones; approximately 95% of them occurred a single time. Jointly, the top ten make up about 0.35% of the sample. Reading the germline V gene gives CDR1 SGHDT and CDR2 YYEEEE. V is cut by 0 bases and J by 4 bases, and the space between the germline ends is 10 bases. The CDR3 spans 15 residues, from the cysteine through the phenylalanine. Here the CDR3 DNA is all that survives: 45 bases in frame from base 1.

Recombination joined TRBV5-6 with TRBJ2-2; TRBD1 is perhaps the D gene, given 6 matching bases. The sequencing input was T cells isolated from PBMCs. The clonotype was recovered from a human donor in good health. The nucleotides read TGTGCCAGCAGCTTGGGGGGGCGCGCCACCGGGGAGCTGTTTTTT. This yields the protein CASSLGGRATGELFF.